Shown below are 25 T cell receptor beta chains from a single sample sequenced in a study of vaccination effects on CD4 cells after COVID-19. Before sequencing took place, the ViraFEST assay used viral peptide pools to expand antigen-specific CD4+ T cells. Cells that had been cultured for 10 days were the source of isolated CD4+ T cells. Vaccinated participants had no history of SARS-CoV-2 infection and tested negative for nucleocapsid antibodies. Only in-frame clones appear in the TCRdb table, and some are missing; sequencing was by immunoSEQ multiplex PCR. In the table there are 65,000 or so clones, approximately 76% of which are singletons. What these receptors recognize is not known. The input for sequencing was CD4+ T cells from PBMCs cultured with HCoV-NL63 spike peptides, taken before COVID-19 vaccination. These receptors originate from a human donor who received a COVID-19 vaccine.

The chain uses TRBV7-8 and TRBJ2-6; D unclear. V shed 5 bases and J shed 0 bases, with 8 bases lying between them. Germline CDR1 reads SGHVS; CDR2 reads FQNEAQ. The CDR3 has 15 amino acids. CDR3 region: CASSLDLSGANVLTF. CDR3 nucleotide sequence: TGTGCCAGCAGCCTGGACCTCTCTGGGGCCAACGTCCTGACTTTC.

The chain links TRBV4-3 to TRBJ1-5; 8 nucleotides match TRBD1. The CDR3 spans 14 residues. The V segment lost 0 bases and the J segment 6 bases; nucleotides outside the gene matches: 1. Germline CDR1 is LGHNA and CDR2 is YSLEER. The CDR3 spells CASSQDRGRQPQHF. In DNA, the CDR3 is TGCGCCAGCAGCCAAGACAGGGGGCGTCAGCCCCAGCATTTT.

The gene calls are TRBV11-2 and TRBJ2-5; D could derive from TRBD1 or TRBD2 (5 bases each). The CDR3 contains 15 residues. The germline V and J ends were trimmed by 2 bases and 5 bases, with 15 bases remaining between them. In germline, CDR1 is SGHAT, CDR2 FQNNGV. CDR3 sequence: CASSLRPRGDETQYF. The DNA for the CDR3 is TGTGCCAGCAGCTTAAGGCCCAGAGGGGATGAGACCCAGTACTTC.

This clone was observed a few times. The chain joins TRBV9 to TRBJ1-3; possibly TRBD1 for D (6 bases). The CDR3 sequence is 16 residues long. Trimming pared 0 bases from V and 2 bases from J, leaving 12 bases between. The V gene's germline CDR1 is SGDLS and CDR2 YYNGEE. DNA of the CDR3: TGTGCCAGCAGCGTAGTAGGGGGAACCACTGGAAACACCATATATTTT. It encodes CASSVVGGTTGNTIYF. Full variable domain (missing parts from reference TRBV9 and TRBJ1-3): DSGVTQTPKHLITATGQRVTLRCSPRSGDLSVYWYQQSLDQGLQFLIQYYNGEERAKGNILERFSAQQFPDLHSELNLSSLELGDSALYFCASSVVGGTTGNTIYFGEGSWLTVV.

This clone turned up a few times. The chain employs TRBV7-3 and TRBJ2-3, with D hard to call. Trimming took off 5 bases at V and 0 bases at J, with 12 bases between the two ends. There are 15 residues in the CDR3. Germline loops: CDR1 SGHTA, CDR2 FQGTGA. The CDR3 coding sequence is TGTGCCAGCAGCCCCAGTGGGCGGAGCACAGATACGCAGTATTTT. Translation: CASSPSGRSTDTQYF.

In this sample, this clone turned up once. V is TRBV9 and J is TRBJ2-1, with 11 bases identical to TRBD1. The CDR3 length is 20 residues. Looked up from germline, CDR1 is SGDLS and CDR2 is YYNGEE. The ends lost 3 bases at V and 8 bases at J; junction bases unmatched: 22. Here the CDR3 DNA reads TGTGCCAGCAGCGCCCGTAGCGGACAGGGGGCCCGCTTACTGATAGATGAGCAGTTCTTC. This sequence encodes CASSARSGQGARLLIDEQFF.

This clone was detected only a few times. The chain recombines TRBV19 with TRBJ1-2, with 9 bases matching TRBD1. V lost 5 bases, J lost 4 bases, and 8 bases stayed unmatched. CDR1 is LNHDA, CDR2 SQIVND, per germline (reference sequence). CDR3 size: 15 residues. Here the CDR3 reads CASSAGTGSAYGYTF. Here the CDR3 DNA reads TGTGCCAGTAGTGCCGGGACAGGGTCTGCCTATGGCTACACCTTC.

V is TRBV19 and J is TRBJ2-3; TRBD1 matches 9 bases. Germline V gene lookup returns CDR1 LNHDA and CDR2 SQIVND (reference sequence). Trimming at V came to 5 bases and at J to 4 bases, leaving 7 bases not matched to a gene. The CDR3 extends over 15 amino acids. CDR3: CASSFVGTGSDTQYF. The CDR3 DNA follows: TGTGCCAGTAGTTTCGTGGGGACAGGGTCAGATACGCAGTATTTT.

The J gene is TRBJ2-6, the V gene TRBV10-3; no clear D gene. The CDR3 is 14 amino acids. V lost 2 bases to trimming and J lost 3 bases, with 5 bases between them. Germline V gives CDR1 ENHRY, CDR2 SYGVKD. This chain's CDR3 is CAISEPRGANVLTF. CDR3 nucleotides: TGTGCCATCAGTGAGCCTCGTGGGGCCAACGTCCTGACTTTC.

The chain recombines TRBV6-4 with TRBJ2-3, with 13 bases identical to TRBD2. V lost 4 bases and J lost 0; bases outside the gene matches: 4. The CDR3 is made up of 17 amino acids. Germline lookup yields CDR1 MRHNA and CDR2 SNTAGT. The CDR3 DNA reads TGTGCCAGCAGTGCCACTAGCGGGGGGGCAAGCACAGATACGCAGTATTTT. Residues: CASSATSGGASTDTQYF.

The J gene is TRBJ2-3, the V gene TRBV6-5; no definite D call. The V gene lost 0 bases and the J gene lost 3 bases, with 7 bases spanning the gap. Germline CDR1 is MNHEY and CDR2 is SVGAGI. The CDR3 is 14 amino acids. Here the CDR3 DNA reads TGTGCCAGCAGTTACTCGTCGCTGACAGATACGCAGTATTTT. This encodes CASSYSSLTDTQYF.

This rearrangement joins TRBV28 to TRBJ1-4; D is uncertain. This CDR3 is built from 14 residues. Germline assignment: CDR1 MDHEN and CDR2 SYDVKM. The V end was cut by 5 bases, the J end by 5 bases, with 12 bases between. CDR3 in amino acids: CASSPAGRNEKLFF. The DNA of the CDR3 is TGTGCCAGCAGTCCGGCCGGGCGGAATGAAAAACTGTTTTTT.

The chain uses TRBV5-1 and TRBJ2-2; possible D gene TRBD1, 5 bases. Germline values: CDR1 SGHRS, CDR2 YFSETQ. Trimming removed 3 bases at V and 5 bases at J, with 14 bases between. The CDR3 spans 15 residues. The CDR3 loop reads CASSSGRQYTGELFF. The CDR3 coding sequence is TGCGCCAGCAGCTCCGGACGACAGTATACCGGGGAGCTGTTTTTT.

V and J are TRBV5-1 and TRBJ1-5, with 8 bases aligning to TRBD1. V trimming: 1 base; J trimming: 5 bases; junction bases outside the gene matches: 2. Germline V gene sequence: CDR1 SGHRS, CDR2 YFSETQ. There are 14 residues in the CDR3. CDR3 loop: CASSLKQGDQPQHF. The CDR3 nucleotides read TGCGCCAGCAGCTTGAAACAGGGGGATCAGCCCCAGCATTTT.

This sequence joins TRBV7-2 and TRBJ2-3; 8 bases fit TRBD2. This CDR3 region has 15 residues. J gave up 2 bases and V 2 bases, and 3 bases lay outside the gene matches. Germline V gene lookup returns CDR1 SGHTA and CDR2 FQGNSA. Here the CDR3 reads CASSLTGGHTDTQYF. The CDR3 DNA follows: TGTGCCAGCAGCTTAACGGGGGGGCACACAGATACGCAGTATTTT.

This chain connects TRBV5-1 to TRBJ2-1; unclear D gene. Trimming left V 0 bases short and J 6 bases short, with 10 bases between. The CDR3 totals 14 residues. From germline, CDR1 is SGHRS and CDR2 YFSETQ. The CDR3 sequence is CASSLGTAPNEQFF. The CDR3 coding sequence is TGCGCCAGCAGCTTGGGGACGGCTCCCAATGAGCAGTTCTTC.

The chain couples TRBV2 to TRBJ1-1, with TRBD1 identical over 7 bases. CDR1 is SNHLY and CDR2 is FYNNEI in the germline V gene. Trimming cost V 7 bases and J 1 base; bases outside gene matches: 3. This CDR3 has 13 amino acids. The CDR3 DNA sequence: TGTGCCAGCACGGGACAGCCGAACACTGAAGCTTTCTTT. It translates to CASTGQPNTEAFF.

The CDR3 loop is CASRQELNTEAFF. For the CDR3, the DNA is TGTGCCAGCAGGCAGGAGCTGAACACTGAAGCTTTCTTT. The V gene is TRBV2, the J gene TRBJ1-1; D remains unclear. Germline CDR1 reads SNHLY; CDR2 reads FYNNEI. V gave up 6 bases and J gave up 0 bases, with 8 bases separating them. The CDR3 is made up of 13 amino acids. The variable domain in full, completed from reference TRBV2 and TRBJ1-1, reads EPEVTQTPSHQVTQMGQEVILRCVPISNHLYFYWYRQILGQKVEFLVSFYNNEISEKSEIFDDQFSVERPDGSNFTLKIRSTKLEDSAMYFCASRQELNTEAFFGQGTRLTVV.

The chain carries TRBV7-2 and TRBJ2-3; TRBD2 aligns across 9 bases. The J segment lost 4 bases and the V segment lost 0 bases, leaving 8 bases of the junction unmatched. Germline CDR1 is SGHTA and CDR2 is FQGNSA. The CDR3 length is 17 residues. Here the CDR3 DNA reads TGTGCCAGCAGCTTAGCATTGCGGGGGGGCAGGGCAGATACGCAGTATTTT. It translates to CASSLALRGGRADTQYF.

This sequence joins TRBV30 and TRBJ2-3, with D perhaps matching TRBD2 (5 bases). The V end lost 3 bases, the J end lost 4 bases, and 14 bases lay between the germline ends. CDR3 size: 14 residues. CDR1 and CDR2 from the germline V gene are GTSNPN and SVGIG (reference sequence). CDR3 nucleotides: TGTGCCTGGAGGGCGACCGGGGTGTCAGATACGCAGTATTTT. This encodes CAWRATGVSDTQYF.

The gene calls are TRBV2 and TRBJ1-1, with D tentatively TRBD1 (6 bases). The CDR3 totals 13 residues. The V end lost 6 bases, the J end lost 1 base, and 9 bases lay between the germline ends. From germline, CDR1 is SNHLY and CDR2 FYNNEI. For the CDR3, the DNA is TGTGCCAGCAGACGGACAGAGAACACTGAAGCTTTCTTT. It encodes CASRRTENTEAFF.

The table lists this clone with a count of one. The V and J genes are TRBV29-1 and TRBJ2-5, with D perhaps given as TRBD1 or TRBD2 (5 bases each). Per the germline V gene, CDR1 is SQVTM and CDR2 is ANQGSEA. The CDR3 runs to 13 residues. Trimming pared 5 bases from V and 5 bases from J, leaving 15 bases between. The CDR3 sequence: CSVRDAHAETQYF. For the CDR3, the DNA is TGCAGCGTTAGGGACGCACACGCGGAGACCCAGTACTTC.

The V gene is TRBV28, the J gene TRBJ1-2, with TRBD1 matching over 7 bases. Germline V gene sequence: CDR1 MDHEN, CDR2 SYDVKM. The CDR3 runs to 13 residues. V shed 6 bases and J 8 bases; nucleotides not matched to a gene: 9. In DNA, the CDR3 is TGTGCCAGCAGATCCACAGGGGTTCGCGGCTACACCTTC. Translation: CASRSTGVRGYTF.

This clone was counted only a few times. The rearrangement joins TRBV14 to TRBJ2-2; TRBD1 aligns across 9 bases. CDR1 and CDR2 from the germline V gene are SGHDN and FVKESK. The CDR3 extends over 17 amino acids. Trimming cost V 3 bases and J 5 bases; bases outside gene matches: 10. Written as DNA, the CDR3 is TGTGCCAGCAGCCACGGACTATGGACAGGGGTGACCGGGGAGCTGTTTTTT. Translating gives CASSHGLWTGVTGELFF.

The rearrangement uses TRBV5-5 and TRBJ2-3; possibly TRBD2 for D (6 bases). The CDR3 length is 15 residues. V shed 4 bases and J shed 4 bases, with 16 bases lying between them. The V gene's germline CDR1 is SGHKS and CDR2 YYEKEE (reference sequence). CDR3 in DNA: TGTGCCAGCAGCCAGGGACTCGGGGAGGCAGATACGCAGTATTTT. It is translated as CASSQGLGEADTQYF. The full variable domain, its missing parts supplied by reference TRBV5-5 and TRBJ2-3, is DAGVTQSPTHLIKTRGQQVTLRCSPISGHKSVSWYQQVLGQGPQFIFQYYEKEERGRGNFPDRFSARQFPNYSSELNVNALLLGDSALYLCASSQGLGEADTQYFGPGTRLTVL.